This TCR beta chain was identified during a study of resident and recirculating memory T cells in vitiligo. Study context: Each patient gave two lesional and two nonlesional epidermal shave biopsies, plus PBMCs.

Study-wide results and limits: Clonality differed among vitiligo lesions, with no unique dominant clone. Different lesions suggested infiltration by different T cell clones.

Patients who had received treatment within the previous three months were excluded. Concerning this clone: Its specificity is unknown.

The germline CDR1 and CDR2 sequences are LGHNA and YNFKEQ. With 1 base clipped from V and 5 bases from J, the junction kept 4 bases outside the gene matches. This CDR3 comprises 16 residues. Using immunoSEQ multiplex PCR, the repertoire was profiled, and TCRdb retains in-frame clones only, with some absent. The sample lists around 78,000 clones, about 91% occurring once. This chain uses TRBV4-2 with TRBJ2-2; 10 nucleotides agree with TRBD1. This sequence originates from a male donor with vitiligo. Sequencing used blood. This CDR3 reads CASSQGTGGDTGELFF. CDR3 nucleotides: TGTGCCAGCAGCCAAGGGACAGGGGGTGATACCGGGGAGCTGTTTTTT.